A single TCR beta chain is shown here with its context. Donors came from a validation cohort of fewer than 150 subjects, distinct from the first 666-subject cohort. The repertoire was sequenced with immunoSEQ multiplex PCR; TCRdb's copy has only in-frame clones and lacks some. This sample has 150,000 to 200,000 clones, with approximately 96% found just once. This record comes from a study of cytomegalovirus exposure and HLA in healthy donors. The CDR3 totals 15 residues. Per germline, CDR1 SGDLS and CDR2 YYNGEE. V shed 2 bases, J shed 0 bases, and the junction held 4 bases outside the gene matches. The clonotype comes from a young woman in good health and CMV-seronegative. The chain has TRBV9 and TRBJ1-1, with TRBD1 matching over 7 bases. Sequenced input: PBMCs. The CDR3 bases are TGTGCCAGCAGCGTCAGGGGGTTTATGAACACTGAAGCTTTCTTT. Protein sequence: CASSVRGFMNTEAFF.